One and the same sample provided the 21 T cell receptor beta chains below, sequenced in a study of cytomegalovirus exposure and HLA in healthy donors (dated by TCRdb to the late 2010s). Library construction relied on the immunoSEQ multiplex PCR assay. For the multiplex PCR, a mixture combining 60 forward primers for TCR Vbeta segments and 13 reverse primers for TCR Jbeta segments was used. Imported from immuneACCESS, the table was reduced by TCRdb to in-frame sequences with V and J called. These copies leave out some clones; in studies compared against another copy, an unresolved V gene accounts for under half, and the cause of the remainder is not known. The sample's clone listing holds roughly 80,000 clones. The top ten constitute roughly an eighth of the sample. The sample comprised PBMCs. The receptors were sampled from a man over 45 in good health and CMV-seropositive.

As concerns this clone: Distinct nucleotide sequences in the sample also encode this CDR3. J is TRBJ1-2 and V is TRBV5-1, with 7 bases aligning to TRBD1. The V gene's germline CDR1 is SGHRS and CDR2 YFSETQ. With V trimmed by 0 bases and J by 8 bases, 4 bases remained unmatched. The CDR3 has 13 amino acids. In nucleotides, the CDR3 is TGCGCCAGCAGCTTGGGACAGGGAGGAGGCTACACCTTC. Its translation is CASSLGQGGGYTF.

The CDR3 DNA follows: TGTGCCAGCAGTGAAACTCCGACAGCACCCAACACTGAAGCTTTCTTT. This codes for CASSETPTAPNTEAFF. The chain carries TRBV6-4 and TRBJ1-1, with D tentatively TRBD1 (5 bases). V was cut by 3 bases and J by 2 bases, with 16 bases left in between. The CDR3 totals 16 residues. Germline CDR1 reads MRHNA; CDR2 reads SNTAGT.

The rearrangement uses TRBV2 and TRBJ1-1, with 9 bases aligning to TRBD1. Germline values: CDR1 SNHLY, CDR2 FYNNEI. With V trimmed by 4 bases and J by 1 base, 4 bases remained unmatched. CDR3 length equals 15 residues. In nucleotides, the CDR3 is TGTGCCAGCAGTGGTATGGACAGGGGGAACACTGAAGCTTTCTTT. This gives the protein CASSGMDRGNTEAFF. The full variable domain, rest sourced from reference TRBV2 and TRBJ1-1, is EPEVTQTPSHQVTQMGQEVILRCVPISNHLYFYWYRQILGQKVEFLVSFYNNEISEKSEIFDDQFSVERPDGSNFTLKIRSTKLEDSAMYFCASSGMDRGNTEAFFGQGTRLTVV.

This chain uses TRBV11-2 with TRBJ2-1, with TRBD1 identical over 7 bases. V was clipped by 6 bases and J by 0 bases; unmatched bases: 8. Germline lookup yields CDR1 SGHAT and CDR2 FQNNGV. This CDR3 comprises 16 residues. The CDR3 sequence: CASRMGQWSSYNEQFF. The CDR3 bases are TGTGCCAGCAGGATGGGACAGTGGAGCTCCTACAATGAGCAGTTCTTC.

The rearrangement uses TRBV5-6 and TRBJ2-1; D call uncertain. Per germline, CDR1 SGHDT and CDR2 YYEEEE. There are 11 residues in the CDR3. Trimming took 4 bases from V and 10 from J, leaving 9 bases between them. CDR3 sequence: CASSVRREQFF. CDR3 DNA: TGTGCCAGCAGCGTGCGGAGAGAGCAGTTCTTC.

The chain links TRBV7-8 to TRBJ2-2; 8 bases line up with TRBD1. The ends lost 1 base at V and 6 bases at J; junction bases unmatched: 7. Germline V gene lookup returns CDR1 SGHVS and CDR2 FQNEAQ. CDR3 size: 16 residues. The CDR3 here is CASSLGTGPSAGELFF. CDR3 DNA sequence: TGTGCCAGCAGCTTAGGGACAGGGCCTTCAGCCGGGGAGCTGTTTTTT.

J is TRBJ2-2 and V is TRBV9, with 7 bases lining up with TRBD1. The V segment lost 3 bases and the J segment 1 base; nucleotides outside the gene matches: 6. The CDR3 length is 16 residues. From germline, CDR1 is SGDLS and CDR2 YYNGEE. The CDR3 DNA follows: TGTGCCAGCAGCGGAGAGGGGGCGCAGAACACCGGGGAGCTGTTTTTT. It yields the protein CASSGEGAQNTGELFF.

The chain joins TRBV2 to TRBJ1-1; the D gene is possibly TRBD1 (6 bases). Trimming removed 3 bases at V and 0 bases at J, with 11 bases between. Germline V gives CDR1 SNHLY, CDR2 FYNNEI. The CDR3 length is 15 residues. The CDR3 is CASSDRGGMNTEAFF. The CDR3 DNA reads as TGTGCCAGCAGTGACAGGGGAGGGATGAACACTGAAGCTTTCTTT.

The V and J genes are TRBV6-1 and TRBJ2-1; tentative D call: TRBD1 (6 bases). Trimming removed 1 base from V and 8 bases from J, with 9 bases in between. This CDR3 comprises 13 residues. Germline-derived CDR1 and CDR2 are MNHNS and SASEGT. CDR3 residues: CASSEETGYEQFF. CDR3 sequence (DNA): TGTGCCAGCAGTGAAGAAACAGGGTATGAGCAGTTCTTC.

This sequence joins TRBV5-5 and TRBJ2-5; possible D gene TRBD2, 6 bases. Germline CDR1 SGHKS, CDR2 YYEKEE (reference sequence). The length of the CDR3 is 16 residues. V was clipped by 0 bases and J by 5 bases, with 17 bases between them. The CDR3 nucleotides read TGTGCCAGCAGCTTGGGCGCGCGGGGCTTTGGGGAGACCCAGTACTTC. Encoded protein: CASSLGARGFGETQYF.

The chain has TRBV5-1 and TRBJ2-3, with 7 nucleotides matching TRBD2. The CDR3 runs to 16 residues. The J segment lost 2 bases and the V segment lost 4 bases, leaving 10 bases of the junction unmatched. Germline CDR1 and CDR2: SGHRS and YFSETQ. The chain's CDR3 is CASSPTDLADTDTQYF. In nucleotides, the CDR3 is TGCGCCAGCAGCCCTACTGACCTAGCGGACACAGATACGCAGTATTTT.

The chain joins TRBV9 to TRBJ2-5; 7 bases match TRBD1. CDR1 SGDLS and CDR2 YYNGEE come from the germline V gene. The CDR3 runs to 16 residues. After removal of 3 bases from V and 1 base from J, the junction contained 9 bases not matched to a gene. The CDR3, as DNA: TGTGCCAGCAGCGATCCCGTAGGACAGGCCCAAGAGACCCAGTACTTC. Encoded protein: CASSDPVGQAQETQYF.

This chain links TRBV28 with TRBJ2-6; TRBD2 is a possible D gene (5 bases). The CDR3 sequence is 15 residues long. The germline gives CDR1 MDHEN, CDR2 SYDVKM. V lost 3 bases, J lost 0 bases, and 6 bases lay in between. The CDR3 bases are TGTGCCAGCAGTTTTGCGGGCTCTGGGGCCAACGTCCTGACTTTC. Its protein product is CASSFAGSGANVLTF. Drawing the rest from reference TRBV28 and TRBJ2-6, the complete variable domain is DVKVTQSSRYLVKRTGEKVFLECVQDMDHENMFWYRQDPGLGLRLIYFSYDVKMKEKGDIPEGYSVSREKKERFSLILESASTNQTSMYLCASSFAGSGANVLTFGAGSRLTVL.

The chain's CDR3 is CASSWQTYEQYF. CDR3 in DNA: TGTGCCAGCAGTTGGCAGACCTACGAGCAGTACTTC. The J gene is TRBJ2-7, the V gene TRBV2; no firm D call. Trimming cost V 5 bases and J 2 bases, with 7 bases left between them. CDR3 length equals 12 residues. Looked up from germline, CDR1 is SNHLY and CDR2 is FYNNEI.

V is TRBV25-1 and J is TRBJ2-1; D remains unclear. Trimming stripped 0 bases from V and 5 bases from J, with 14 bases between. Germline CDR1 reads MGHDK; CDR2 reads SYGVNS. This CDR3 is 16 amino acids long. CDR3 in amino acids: CASSEYLQNRDNEQFF. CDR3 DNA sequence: TGTGCCAGCAGTGAATACCTGCAAAACCGGGACAATGAGCAGTTCTTC.

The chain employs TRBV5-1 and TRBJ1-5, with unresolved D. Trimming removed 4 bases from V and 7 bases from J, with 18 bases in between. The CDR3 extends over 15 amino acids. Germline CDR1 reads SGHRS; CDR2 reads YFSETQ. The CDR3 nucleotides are TGCGCCAGCAGCCCGGACTCCCCAACCGAGCAGCCCCAGCATTTT. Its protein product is CASSPDSPTEQPQHF.

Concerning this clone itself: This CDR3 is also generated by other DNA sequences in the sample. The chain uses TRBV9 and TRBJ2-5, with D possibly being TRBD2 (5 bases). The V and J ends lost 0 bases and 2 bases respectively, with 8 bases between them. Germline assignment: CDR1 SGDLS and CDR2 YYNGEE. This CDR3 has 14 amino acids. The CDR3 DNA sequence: TGTGCCAGCAGCGTAGGAGGAGGACAAGAGACCCAGTACTTC. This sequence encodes CASSVGGGQETQYF.

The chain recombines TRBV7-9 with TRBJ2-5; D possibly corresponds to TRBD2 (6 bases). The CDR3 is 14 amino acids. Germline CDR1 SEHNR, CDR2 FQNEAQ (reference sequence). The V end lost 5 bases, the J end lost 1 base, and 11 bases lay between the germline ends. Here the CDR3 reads CASSPPGSQETQYF. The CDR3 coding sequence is TGTGCCAGCAGCCCCCCCGGGAGCCAAGAGACCCAGTACTTC.

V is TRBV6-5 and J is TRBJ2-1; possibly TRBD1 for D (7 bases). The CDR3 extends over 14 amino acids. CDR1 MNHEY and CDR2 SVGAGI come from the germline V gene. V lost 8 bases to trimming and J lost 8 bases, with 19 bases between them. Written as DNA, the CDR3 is TGTGCCAGCTCTAGTTTCAGGGGGGCTTATGAGCAGTTCTTC. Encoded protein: CASSSFRGAYEQFF.

CDR3 sequence reads: CASSSFPQAFF. The DNA of the CDR3 is TGTGCCAGCAGCTCCTTCCCCCAAGCTTTCTTT. V and J are TRBV11-2 and TRBJ1-1; D is ambiguous. The CDR3 totals 11 residues. Per germline, CDR1 SGHAT and CDR2 FQNNGV. V was clipped by 4 bases and J by 9 bases, with 9 bases between them.

In DNA, the CDR3 is TGCGCCAGCAGTTCCGACAGGGGGCGGACGAGGACCGGGGAGCTGTTTTTT. The encoded protein is CASSSDRGRTRTGELFF. This chain links TRBV5-1 with TRBJ2-2, with TRBD1 identical over 10 bases. With V trimmed by 5 bases and J by 5 bases, 12 bases remained unmatched. This CDR3 has 17 amino acids. The germline V gene has CDR1 SGHRS and CDR2 YFSETQ.